This TCR beta chain appears in the sequencing data of a study of control samples from healthy donors and cancer patients (dated by TCRdb to 2018 to 2020). In regard to this clone: The antigen it binds to is not known. Per-base qualities were not stored, and no clone one base away is much larger.

The V end loses 3 bases and the J end loses 4 bases, and a stretch of 13 bases separates them. Via the germline V gene, CDR1 is MNHNS and CDR2 SASEGT. There are 15 amino acids in the CDR3, from cysteine to phenylalanine inclusive. Here the CDR3 DNA is all that survives: 45 bases in frame from base 1. Preparation of the library involved the immunoSEQ multiplex PCR assay. Here the immuneACCESS table is served through TCRdb, limited to in-frame sequences with V and J called. Missing clones are a known gap in these copies; in checked studies unresolved V genes cover under half, and the rest lacks a known reason. The sample yields about 94,000 clones; approximately 90% were counted once. About 4% of the sample lies in the top ten.

The receptor was isolated from a woman between 18 and 30 years old in good health. Recombination linked TRBV6-1 to TRBJ1-5; TRBD1 could be the D gene, as 5 bases match. The sequencing input was blood. The DNA sequence reads TGTGCCAGCAGTGACAGGGCATTAAGTAATCAGCCCCAGCATTTT. It encodes CASSDRALSNQPQHF.